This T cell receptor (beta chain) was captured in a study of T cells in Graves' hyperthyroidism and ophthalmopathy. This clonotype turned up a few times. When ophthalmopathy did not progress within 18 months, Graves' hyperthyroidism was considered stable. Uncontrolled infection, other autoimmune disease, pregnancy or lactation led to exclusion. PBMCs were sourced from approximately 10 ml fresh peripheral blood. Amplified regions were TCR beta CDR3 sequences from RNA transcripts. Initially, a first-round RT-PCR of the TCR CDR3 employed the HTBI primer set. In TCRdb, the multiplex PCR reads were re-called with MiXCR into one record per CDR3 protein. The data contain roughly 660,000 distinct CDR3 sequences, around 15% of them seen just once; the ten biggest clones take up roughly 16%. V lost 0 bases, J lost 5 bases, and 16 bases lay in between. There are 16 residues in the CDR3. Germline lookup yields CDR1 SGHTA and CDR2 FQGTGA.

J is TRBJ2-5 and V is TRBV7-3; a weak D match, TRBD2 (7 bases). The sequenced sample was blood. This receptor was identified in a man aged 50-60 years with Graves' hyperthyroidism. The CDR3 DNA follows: TGTGCCAGCAGCTTAACGGCAGGGGTCGGGGGGGAGACCCAGTACTTC. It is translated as CASSLTAGVGGETQYF.